This T cell receptor beta chain was documented in a study of blood T cell repertoires in COVID-19. Overall study context: Nucleic acid was either cDNA or gDNA, and it came from T cells, B-cell-depleted T cells, or PBMCs.

This table comes from immunoSEQ multiplex PCR, and its TCRdb copy is limited to in-frame clones, with some not included. The sample includes some 150,000 clones, more than 75% of them seen just once. Germline values: CDR1 SGHAT, CDR2 FQNNGV. The V end was cut by 5 bases, the J end by 6 bases, with 14 bases between. The CDR3 runs 13 residues. Source material: peripheral blood. The clonotype originates from a middle-aged woman with acute or convalescent COVID-19. The chain joins TRBV11-2 to TRBJ2-7; D might be TRBD2 (6 bases). The CDR3 nucleotides read TGTGCCAGCAGCACCAGCACCGGGGGCGAGCAGTACTTC. This translates into CASSTSTGGEQYF.